Here is one T cell receptor (beta chain) with its context. Its antigen is unidentified. Method: immunoSEQ multiplex PCR; TCRdb's copy keeps in-frame clones and lacks some. Among under 50,000 clones listed, around 95% were seen once. Germline loops: CDR1 GTSNPN, CDR2 SVGIG (reference sequence). This CDR3 has 15 residues. The V and J ends lost 5 bases and 3 bases, in that order; junction bases with no gene match: 4. This sample stems from a study of Tregs in tolerant kidney transplant recipients. Study information: Sorting of CD4+CD25+CD127- cells followed approximately 3-day belatacept mixed lymphocyte reactions, sometimes with roughly 5-day graft donor restimulation.

Study-level findings and limits: Tregs expanded with activated donor B cells seemed most donor-specific. Few patients were studied, so findings need validation in larger groups. Biological reproducibility was not directly addressed in this study.

The TCR originated in a human donor in good health. The sequencing sample was made of Tregs from blood cultured with allogeneic cells. The rearrangement links TRBV30 to TRBJ2-2; TRBD1 matches 12 bases. The CDR3 reads CAWGGDRGHTGELFF. In DNA form, the CDR3 reads TGTGCCTGGGGCGGGGACAGGGGGCACACCGGGGAGCTGTTTTTT.